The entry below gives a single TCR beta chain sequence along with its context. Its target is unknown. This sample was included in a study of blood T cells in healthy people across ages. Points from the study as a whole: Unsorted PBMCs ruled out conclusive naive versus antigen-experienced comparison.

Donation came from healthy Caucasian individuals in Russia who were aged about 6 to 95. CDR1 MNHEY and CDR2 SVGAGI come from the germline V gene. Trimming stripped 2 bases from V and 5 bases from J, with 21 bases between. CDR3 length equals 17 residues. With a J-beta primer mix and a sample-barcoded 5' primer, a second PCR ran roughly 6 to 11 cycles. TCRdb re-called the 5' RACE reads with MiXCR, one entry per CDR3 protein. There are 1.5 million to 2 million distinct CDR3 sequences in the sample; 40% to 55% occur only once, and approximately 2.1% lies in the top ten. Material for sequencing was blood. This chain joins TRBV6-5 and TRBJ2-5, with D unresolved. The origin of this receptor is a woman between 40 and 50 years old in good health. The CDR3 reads CASSYARGNWAEETQYF. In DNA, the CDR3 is TGTGCCAGCAGTTACGCCCGAGGCAATTGGGCGGAGGAGACCCAGTACTTC.